Given below is one T cell receptor (beta chain) in context. Trimming removed 6 bases at V and 4 bases at J, with 19 bases between. Germline V CDR1 and CDR2: MNHEY, SVGAGI. CDR3 size: 15 residues. The data were taken from a study of TIL therapy for anti-PD-1-resistant metastatic lung cancer. Overall study: Half of patients were current or former smokers. By whole-exome sequencing, median non-synonymous tumor mutation burden was roughly 1.6 mutations per megabase.

The libraries were made with immunoSEQ v3. The repertoire was sequenced with immunoSEQ multiplex PCR; TCRdb's copy has only in-frame clones and lacks some. The data show about 95,000 clones, about three fifths seen once. Time point noted: pre-treatment sample, taken before nivolumab and TIL therapy. Tumor tissue came from excised metastases, mostly pleural nodules or supraclavicular lymph nodes. The chain recombines TRBV6-5 with TRBJ2-7, with D possibly being TRBD2 (6 bases). The sequencing used tumor tissue, collected at baseline. This receptor was taken from a person between 25 and 80 years old with non-small cell lung cancer. CDR3 sequence (DNA): TGTGCCAGCAGCCCGGGACTGGCTGCCCTTTACGAGCAGTACTTC. It codes for CASSPGLAALYEQYF.